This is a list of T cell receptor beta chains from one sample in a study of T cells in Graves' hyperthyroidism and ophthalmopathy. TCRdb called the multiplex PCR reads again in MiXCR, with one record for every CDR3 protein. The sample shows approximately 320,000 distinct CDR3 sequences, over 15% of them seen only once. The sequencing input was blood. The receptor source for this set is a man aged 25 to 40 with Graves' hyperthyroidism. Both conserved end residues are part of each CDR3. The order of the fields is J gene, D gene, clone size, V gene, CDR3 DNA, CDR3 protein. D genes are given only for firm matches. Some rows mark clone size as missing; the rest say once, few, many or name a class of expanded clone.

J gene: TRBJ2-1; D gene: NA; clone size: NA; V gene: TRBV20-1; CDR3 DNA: TGCAGTGCTAGAGATCTCGGGACTTCGTACAATGAGCAGTTCTTC; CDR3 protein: CSARDLGTSYNEQFF
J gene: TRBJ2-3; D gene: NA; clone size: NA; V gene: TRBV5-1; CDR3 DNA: TGCGCCAGCACCCATGGTACAGCTTCCACAGATACGCAGTATTTT; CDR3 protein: CASTHGTASTDTQYF
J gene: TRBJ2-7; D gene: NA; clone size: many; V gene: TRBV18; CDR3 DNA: TGTGCCAGCTCGTCAGACAGAGGCTCCTACGAGCAGTACTTC; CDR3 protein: CASSSDRGSYEQYF
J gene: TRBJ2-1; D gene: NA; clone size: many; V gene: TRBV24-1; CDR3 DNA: TGTGCCACCAGTGACCATGCCAGGGCGCGAGATGAGCAGTTCTTC; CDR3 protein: CATSDHARARDEQFF
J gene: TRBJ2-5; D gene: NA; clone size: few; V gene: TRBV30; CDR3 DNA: TGTGCCTGGAGCGGATCCTTGTCCGGTGAGACCCAGTACTTC; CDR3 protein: CAWSGSLSGETQYF
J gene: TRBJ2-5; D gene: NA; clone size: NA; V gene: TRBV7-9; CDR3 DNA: TGTGCCAGCAGCTTAGGCTGGCAGTACCAAGAGACCCAGTACTTC; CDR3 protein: CASSLGWQYQETQYF
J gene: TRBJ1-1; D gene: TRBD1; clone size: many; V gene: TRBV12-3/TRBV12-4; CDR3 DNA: TGTGCCAGCAGTATCGACAGGGTCGCTGAAGCTTTCTTT; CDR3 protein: CASSIDRVAEAFF
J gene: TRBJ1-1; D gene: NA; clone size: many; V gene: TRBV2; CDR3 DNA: TGTGCCAGCAGTCGGAGGCCAACGGGCTTCTTT; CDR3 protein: CASSRRPTGFF
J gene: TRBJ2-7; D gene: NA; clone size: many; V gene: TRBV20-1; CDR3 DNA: TGCAGTGCTAGAGGTGGCGGATGGGACGAGCAGTACTTC; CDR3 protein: CSARGGGWDEQYF
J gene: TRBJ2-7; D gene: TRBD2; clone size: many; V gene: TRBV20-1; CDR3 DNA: TGCAGTGCTAGAGATCGAGGACTAGCGGGGTTAAGGAGCTCCTACGAGCAGTACTTC; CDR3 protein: CSARDRGLAGLRSSYEQYF
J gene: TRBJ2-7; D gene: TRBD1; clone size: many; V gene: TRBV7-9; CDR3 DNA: TGTGCCAGCAGCTTAGATGGGACAGGGGACTACGAGCAGTACTTC; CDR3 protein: CASSLDGTGDYEQYF
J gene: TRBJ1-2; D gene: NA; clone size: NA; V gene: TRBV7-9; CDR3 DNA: TGTGCCAGCAGCTCCTACCCCCCCCGGGCGATTAGTCGCGGCTACACCTTC; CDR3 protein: CASSSYPPRAISRGYTF
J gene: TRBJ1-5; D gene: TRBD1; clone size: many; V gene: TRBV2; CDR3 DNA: TGTGCCAGCATGAGGGTGCAGGGGGCTTCCGGGAAGCCCCAGCATTTT; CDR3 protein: CASMRVQGASGKPQHF
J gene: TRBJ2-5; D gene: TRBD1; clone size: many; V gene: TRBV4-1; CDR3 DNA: TGCGCCAGCAGCCAAGTCACAGGGGTTAAGGTGTGGCAAGAGACCCAGTACTTC; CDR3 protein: CASSQVTGVKVWQETQYF
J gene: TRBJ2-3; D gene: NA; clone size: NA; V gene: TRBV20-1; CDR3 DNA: TGCAGTGCGACCAGTGGGGGCTCGGGGTTCGATACGCAGTATTTT; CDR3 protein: CSATSGGSGFDTQYF
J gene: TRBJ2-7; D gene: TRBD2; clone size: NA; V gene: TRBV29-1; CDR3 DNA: TGCAGCGGGGCGGCGGGAGGGACCTACGAGCAGTACTTC; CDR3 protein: CSGAAGGTYEQYF
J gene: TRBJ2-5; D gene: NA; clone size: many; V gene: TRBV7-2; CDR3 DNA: TGTGCCAGCAGCTTGTACGGGAGAAGCGGGACCCAGTACTTC; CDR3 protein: CASSLYGRSGTQYF
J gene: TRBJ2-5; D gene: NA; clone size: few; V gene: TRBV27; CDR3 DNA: TGTGCCAGCAGATCAGGGGCGGGGGCGAGCCAAGAGACCCAGTACTTC; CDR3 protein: CASRSGAGASQETQYF